This entry concerns a single T cell receptor beta chain. What it binds is unknown. The donors, healthy Caucasians from Russia, were aged roughly 6 to 90. About 10 milliliters of peripheral blood were drawn from each donor into EDTA-treated tubes. In germline, CDR1 is LNHNV, CDR2 YYDKDF (reference sequence). V was clipped by 1 base and J by 3 bases, with 18 bases between them. The CDR3 sequence is 17 residues long. Using a J-beta primer mix together with a sample-barcoded 5' primer, a second PCR was run for about 6 to 12 cycles. Every cDNA molecule carried a tag from a template-switch adaptor bearing 12 random nucleotides. TCRdb analysed the 5' RACE reads with MiXCR anew, one entry per CDR3 protein. The sample includes hundreds of thousands of distinct CDR3 sequences, roughly 60% seen only once; the top ten take about a quarter. The data stem from a study of blood T cells in healthy people across ages.

Points from the study as a whole: Higher naive T cell percentage went strongly together with higher TCR beta diversity.

The receptor was isolated from a man aged 25 to 40 in good health. Sequenced input: blood. This chain joins TRBV15 and TRBJ1-2; maybe TRBD1 (5 bases). In DNA form, the CDR3 reads TGTGCCACCAGCAGAGCCGGAAGGGGCTTAACTGACTATGGCTACACCTTC. Amino acid sequence: CATSRAGRGLTDYGYTF.